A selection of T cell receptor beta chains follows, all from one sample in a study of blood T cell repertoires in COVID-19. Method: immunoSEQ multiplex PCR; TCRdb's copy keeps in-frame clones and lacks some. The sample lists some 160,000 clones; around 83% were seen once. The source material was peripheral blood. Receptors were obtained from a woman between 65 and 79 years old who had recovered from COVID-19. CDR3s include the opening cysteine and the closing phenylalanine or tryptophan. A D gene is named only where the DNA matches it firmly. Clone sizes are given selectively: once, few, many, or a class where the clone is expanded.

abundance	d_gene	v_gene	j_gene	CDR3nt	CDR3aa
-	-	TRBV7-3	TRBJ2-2	TGTGCCAGCAGCCTCCGGACACCTAACACCGGGGAGCTGTTTTTT	CASSLRTPNTGELFF
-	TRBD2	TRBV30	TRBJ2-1	TGTGCCTGGACCAGGACTAGCGTGACCTACAATGAGCAGTTCTTC	CAWTRTSVTYNEQFF
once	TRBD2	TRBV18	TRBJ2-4	TGTGCCAGCTCACCGGGGCCGCGGGAGGGTTACATTCAGTACTTC	CASSPGPREGYIQYF
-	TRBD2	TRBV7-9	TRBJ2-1	TGTGCCAGCAGCCTCTCTAGCGGGAGTCTGGACAATGAGCAGTTCTTC	CASSLSSGSLDNEQFF
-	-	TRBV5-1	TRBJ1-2	TGCGCCAGCAGCTTGTTCGTGGGGGGCTATGGCTACACCTTC	CASSLFVGGYGYTF
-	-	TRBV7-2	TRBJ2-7	TGTGCCAGCAGCTTACCCCGGGCTAGCTCCAAATACGAGCAGTACTTC	CASSLPRASSKYEQYF
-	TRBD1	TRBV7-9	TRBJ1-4	TGTGCCAGCAGCTTTGGGGACAGGGATAATGAAAAACTGTTTTTT	CASSFGDRDNEKLFF
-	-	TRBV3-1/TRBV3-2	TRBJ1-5	TGTGCCAGCAGCCCTCCCGGGGGGGACCAGCATTTT	CASSPPGGDQHF
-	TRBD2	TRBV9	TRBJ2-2	TGTGCCAGCAGCCCCGGGGGGAGTAGCGGGAGGGGGAACACCGGGGAGCTGTTTTTT	CASSPGGSSGRGNTGELFF
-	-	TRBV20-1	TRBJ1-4	TGCAGTGCCCGGGGGGGGGAAAAACTGTTTTTT	CSARGGEKLFF
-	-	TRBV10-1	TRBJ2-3	TGCGCCAGCAAAAACAGGACCCCCGGGTGTACGCAGTATTTT	CASKNRTPGCTQYF
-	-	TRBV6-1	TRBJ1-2	TGTGCCAGCAGCCAAGAAACTACCCTTGGCTACACCTTC	CASSQETTLGYTF
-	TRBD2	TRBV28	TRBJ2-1	TGTGCCAGCAGCGGGACTAGTGGGAAAAAGGGCTACAATGAGCAGTTCTTC	CASSGTSGKKGYNEQFF
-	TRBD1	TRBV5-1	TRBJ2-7	TGCGCCAGCAGCCATGGACAGGGGGGGTACGAGCAGTACTTC	CASSHGQGGYEQYF
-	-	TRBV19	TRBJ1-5	TGTGCCAGTACCCTATCGGGTCAGCCCCAGCATTTT	CASTLSGQPQHF
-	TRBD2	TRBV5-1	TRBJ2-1	TGCGCCAGCAGCCCCAACCCGGGACTAGCGGGGGCCGATGAGCAGTTCTTC	CASSPNPGLAGADEQFF
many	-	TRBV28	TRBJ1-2	TGTGCCAGCAGTCCCCGGGGTAGGAACTATGGCTACACCTTC	CASSPRGRNYGYTF
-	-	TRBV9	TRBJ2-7	TGTGCCAGCAGCGTAGAGTCCCGTCCGGTCCACGAGCAGTACTTC	CASSVESRPVHEQYF
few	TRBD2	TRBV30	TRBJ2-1	TGTGCCTGGGGGGCCCTAGGACTAGCGGGGAATGAGCAGTTCTTC	CAWGALGLAGNEQFF
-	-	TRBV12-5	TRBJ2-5	TGTGCTAGTGGTCGTCACCAAGAGACCCAGTACTTC	CASGRHQETQYF
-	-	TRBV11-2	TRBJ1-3	TGTGCCAGCAGCCTTAAACAGGGAGTCACCATATATTTT	CASSLKQGVTIYF
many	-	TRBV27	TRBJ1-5	TGTGCCAGCAGTTTATTCGCGGGGGGTGGGAGCAATCAGCCCCAGCATTTT	CASSLFAGGGSNQPQHF
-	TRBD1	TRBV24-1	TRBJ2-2	TGTGCCACCAGTACGGACAGGTGGTCCACCGGGGAGCTGTTTTTT	CATSTDRWSTGELFF